Listed here are 2 T cell receptor beta chains from one sample, sequenced in a study of cytomegalovirus exposure and HLA in healthy donors. PCR employed 60 Vbeta and 13 Jbeta primers. The assay was immunoSEQ multiplex PCR, and TCRdb's table has in-frame clones only and misses some. The sample records some 190,000 clones, 65% to 85% being singletons. The specimen sequenced was PBMCs. The receptor set was obtained from a boy aged 2-15 years in good health and CMV-seronegative.

This rearrangement joins TRBV18 to TRBJ2-5; D unresolved. The V and J ends lost 5 bases and 2 bases respectively, with 6 bases between them. The CDR3 has 12 amino acids. CDR1 KGHSH and CDR2 LQKENI come from the germline V gene. CDR3 amino acids: CASSARQETQYF. The CDR3, as DNA: TGTGCCAGCTCAGCGCGACAAGAGACCCAGTACTTC.

The chain recombines TRBV14 with TRBJ1-2; the D gene is possibly TRBD1 (5 bases). The CDR3 spans 15 residues. Germline V gene data show CDR1 as SGHDN and CDR2 as FVKESK. The ends were cut back, 0 bases at V and 7 bases at J, with 15 bases in the middle. CDR3 sequence reads: CASSQDMGLPGGYTF. The CDR3 nucleotides read TGTGCCAGCAGCCAAGATATGGGGCTCCCTGGTGGCTACACCTTC.